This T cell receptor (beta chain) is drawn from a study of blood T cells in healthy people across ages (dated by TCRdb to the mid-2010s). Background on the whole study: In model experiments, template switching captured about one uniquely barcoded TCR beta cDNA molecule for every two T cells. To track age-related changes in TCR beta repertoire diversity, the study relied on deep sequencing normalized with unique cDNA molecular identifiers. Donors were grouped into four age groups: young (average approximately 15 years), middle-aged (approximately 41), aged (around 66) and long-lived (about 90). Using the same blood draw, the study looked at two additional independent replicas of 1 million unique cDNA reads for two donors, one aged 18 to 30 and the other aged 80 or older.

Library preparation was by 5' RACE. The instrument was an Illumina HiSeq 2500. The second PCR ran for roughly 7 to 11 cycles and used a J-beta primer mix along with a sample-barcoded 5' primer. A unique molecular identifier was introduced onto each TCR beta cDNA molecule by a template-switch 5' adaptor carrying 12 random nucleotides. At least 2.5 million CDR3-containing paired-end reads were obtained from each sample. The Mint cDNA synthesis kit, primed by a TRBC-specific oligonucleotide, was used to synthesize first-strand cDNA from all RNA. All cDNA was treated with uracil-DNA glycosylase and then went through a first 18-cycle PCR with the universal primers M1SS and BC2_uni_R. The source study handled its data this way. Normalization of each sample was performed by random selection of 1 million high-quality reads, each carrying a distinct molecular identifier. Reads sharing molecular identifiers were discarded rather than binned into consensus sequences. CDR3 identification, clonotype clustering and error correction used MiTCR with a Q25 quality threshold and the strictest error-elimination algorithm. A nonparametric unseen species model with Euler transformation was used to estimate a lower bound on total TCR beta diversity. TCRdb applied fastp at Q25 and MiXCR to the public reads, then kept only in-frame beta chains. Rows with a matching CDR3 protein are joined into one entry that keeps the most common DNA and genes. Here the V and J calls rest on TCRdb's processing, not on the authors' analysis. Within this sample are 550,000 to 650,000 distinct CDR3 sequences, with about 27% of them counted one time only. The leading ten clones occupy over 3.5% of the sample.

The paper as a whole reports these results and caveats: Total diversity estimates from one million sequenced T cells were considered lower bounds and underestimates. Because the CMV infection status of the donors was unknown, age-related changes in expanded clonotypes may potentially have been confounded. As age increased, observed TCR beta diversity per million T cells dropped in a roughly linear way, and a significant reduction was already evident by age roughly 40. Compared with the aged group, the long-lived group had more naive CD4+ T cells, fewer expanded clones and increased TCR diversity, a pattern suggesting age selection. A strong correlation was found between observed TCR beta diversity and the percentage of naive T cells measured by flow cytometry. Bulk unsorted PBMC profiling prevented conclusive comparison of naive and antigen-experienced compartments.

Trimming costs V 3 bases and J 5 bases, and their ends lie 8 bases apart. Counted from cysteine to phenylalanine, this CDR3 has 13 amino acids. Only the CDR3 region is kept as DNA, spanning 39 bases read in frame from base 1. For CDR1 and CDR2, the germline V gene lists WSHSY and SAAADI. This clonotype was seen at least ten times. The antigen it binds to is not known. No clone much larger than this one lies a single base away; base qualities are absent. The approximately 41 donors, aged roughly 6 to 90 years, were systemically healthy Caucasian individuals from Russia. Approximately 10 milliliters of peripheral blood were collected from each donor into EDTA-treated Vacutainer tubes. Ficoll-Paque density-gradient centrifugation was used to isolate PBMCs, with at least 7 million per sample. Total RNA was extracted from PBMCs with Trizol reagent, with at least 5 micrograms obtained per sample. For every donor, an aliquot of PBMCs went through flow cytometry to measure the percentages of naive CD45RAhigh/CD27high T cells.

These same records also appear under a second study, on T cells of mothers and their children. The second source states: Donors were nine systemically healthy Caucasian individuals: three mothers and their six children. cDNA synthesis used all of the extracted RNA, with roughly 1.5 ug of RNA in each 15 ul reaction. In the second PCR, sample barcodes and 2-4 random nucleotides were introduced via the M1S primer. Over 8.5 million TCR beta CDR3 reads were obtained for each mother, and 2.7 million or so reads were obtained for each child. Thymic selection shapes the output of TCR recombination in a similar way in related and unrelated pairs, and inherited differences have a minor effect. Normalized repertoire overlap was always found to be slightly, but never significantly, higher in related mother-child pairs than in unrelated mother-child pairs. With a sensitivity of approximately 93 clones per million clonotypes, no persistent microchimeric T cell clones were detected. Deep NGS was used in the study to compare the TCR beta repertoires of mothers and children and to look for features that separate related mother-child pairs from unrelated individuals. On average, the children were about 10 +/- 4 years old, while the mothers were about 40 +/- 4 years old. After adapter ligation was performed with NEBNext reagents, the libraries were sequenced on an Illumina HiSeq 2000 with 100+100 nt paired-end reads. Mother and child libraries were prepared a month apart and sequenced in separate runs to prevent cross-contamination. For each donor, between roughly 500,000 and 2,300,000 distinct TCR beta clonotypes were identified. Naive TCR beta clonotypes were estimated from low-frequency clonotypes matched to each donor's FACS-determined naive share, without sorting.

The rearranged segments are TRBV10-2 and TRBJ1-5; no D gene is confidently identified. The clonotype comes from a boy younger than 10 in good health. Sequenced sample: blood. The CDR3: CASSEWNDQPQHF. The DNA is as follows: TGCGCCAGCAGTGAATGGAATGATCAGCCCCAGCATTTT.